Reported below is one T cell receptor (beta chain). Profiled with immunoSEQ multiplex PCR; TCRdb holds only in-frame clones, not every one. The sample includes some 300,000 clones, 88% of them seen just once. This entry belongs to a study of blood T cell repertoires in COVID-19. The V gene end was trimmed by 0 bases and the J gene end by 8 bases; junction bases not matched to a gene: 9. Germline-derived CDR1 and CDR2 are SGHNT and YYREEE (reference sequence). This CDR3 contains 16 residues. Material for sequencing was peripheral blood. The J gene is TRBJ1-3, the V gene TRBV5-4; 9 bases align to TRBD1. The clonotype comes from a woman between 25 and 40 years old who had recovered from COVID-19. In DNA form, the CDR3 reads TGTGCCAGCAGCTTGGGGGGACAGGGTTCTCCGTACACCATATATTTT. Its protein is CASSLGGQGSPYTIYF. Looking up the rest from reference TRBV5-4 and TRBJ1-3 gives the full variable domain: ETGVTQSPTHLIKTRGQQVTLRCSSQSGHNTVSWYQQALGQGPQFIFQYYREEENGRGNFPPRFSGLQFPNYSSELNVNALELDDSALYLCASSLGGQGSPYTIYFGEGSWLTVV.